The 14 T cell receptor beta chains given below trace back to one sample, sequenced in a study of cytomegalovirus exposure and HLA in healthy donors. Primers for the PCR totalled 60 Vbeta and 13 Jbeta. Sequencing was performed with immunoSEQ multiplex PCR; in TCRdb, only in-frame clones are kept and a portion is missing. Among roughly 200,000 clones listed, roughly 91% were seen once. The sample consisted of PBMCs. The receptor source for this set is a woman aged 18-35 years in good health and CMV-seronegative.

This clone was found once. V is TRBV29-1 and J is TRBJ1-4, with D possibly being TRBD1 (6 bases). CDR3 size: 14 residues. Germline V lookup: CDR1 SQVTM, CDR2 ANQGSEA. V gave up 4 bases and J gave up 3 bases, with 12 bases separating them. Here the CDR3 DNA reads TGCAGCGTTGCGATACAGGGTTCTAATGAAAAACTGTTTTTT. Translated, it gives CSVAIQGSNEKLFF. Supplemented by reference TRBV29-1 and TRBJ1-4, the full variable domain reads SAVISQKPSRDICQRGTSLTIQCQVDSQVTMMFWYRQQPGQSLTLIATANQGSEATYESGFVIDKFPISRPNLTFSTLTVSNMSPEDSSIYLCSVAIQGSNEKLFFGSGTQLSVL.

V and J are TRBV2 and TRBJ1-2; D remains ambiguous. Germline CDR1 and CDR2: SNHLY and FYNNEI. Trimming took 6 bases from V and 7 from J, leaving 18 bases between them. The CDR3 length is 14 residues. This chain's CDR3 is CASRRSGNNSGYTF. The CDR3 region has the DNA TGTGCCAGCAGACGCAGCGGGAACAATTCTGGCTACACCTTC.

V gene TRBV6-5 combines with J gene TRBJ1-2, with D tentatively TRBD1 (6 bases). Germline V lookup: CDR1 MNHEY, CDR2 SVGAGI. The ends were cut back, 7 bases at V and 4 bases at J, with 10 bases in the middle. CDR3 length equals 12 residues. The CDR3 sequence is CASKDSFYGYTF. CDR3 coding DNA: TGTGCCAGCAAGGACAGTTTCTATGGCTACACCTTC.

This clone was seen a handful of times. This rearrangement joins TRBV7-9 to TRBJ2-5; 10 nucleotides match TRBD2. The CDR3 covers 17 residues. V lost 0 bases, J lost 5 bases, and 9 bases stayed unmatched. The V gene's germline CDR1 is SEHNR and CDR2 FQNEAQ (reference sequence). The CDR3 protein is CASSLAWASGSQETQYF. CDR3 nucleotide sequence: TGTGCCAGCAGCTTAGCGTGGGCTAGCGGGAGTCAGGAGACCCAGTACTTC.

This chain uses TRBV18 with TRBJ2-5; D possibly corresponds to TRBD1 (6 bases). The DNA end lines up better with TRBJ2-7; the J call may be wrong. The germline CDR1 and CDR2 sequences are KGHSH and LQKENI. The CDR3 totals 13 residues. The DNA for the CDR3 is TGTGCCAGCTCACGACCGGACAGTAACGAGCAGTACTTC. The encoded protein is CASSRPDSNEQYF.

The chain recombines TRBV7-9 with TRBJ2-5, with D perhaps TRBD1 (5 bases). V lost 1 base, J lost 4 bases, and 13 bases lay in between. Per the germline V gene, CDR1 is SEHNR and CDR2 is FQNEAQ (reference sequence). The CDR3 covers 15 residues. This CDR3 is CASSLGQGLRETQYF. The CDR3 region has the DNA TGTGCCAGCAGCTTAGGGCAGGGTTTGCGAGAGACCCAGTACTTC.

The V gene is TRBV6-1, the J gene TRBJ2-1, with a possible D match to TRBD2 (7 bases). V was clipped by 2 bases and J by 7 bases, with 15 bases between them. CDR1 and CDR2 from the germline V gene are MNHNS and SASEGT. CDR3 length equals 15 residues. CDR3 sequence: CASSELGGGGNEQFF. The DNA of the CDR3 is TGTGCCAGCAGTGAATTAGGGGGGGGAGGAAATGAGCAGTTCTTC.

The chain uses TRBV4-3 and TRBJ1-2; the match to TRBD1 covers 7 bases. J gave up 0 bases and V 1 base, and 5 bases lay outside the gene matches. Germline CDR1 and CDR2: LGHNA and YSLEER. The CDR3 is 16 residues long. The DNA for the CDR3 is TGCGCCAGCAGCCAAGTAAAGGGGGCGTCTAACTATGGCTACACCTTC. It is translated as CASSQVKGASNYGYTF.

V and J are TRBV6-5 and TRBJ1-5, with D possibly matching TRBD1 (6 bases). The germline V gene has CDR1 MNHEY and CDR2 SVGAGI. The ends were cut back, 6 bases at V and 5 bases at J, with 11 bases in the middle. This CDR3 has 13 amino acids. CDR3 residues: CASSYHRDQPQHF. The CDR3 DNA is TGTGCCAGCAGCTACCACAGGGATCAGCCCCAGCATTTT.

The rearrangement joins TRBV5-1 to TRBJ1-4, with 8 bases aligning to TRBD1. Germline trimming cut 3 bases from V and 4 bases from J; bases unmatched to any gene: 5. This CDR3 is built from 15 residues. Germline loops: CDR1 SGHRS, CDR2 YFSETQ. The CDR3 nucleotides read TGCGCCAGCAGCTGGCGACAGGGGAATAATGAAAAACTGTTTTTT. This sequence encodes CASSWRQGNNEKLFF.

This clone was counted a few times. This sequence joins TRBV6-5 and TRBJ2-5, with a tentative D call TRBD2 (5 bases). Trimming left V 6 bases short and J 3 bases short, with 17 bases between. The CDR3 is made up of 15 amino acids. The germline CDR1 and CDR2 sequences are MNHEY and SVGAGI. As DNA, the CDR3 is TGTGCCAGCAGCACGCGGAGACGAGGGAAAGAGACCCAGTACTTC. Its translation: CASSTRRRGKETQYF.

The chain has TRBV10-3 and TRBJ2-7; 10 nucleotides line up with TRBD1. CDR3 length: 19 amino acids. Trimming cost V 3 bases and J 0 bases; bases outside gene matches: 14. CDR1 and CDR2 (germline): ENHRY, SYGVKD. CDR3 bases: TGTGCCATCAGTGAAGGCGGGACAGGGGTAAACGGAGACTCCTACGAGCAGTACTTC. Its translation: CAISEGGTGVNGDSYEQYF.

The chain couples TRBV29-1 to TRBJ1-4; 9 nucleotides match TRBD1. Germline V lookup: CDR1 SQVTM, CDR2 ANQGSEA. The CDR3 totals 13 residues. J was trimmed by 10 bases and V by 7 bases; bases with no gene match: 10. Here the CDR3 reads CSATGTGNPKLFF. CDR3 sequence (DNA): TGCAGCGCAACCGGGACAGGGAACCCAAAACTGTTTTTT. The variable domain in full, with the rest retrieved from reference TRBV29-1 and TRBJ1-4, is SAVISQKPSRDICQRGTSLTIQCQVDSQVTMMFWYRQQPGQSLTLIATANQGSEATYESGFVIDKFPISRPNLTFSTLTVSNMSPEDSSIYLCSATGTGNPKLFFGSGTQLSVL.

Concerning this clone itself: A junction boundary mismatches the germline segment, possibly from a read error. V and J are TRBV6-5 and TRBJ1-1; D ambiguous. CDR1 is MNHEY, CDR2 SVGAGI, per germline. There are 14 residues in the CDR3. The CDR3 DNA reads as TGTGCCGGCAGTTACTCTAGCGAGAACACTGAAGCTTTCTTT. Translated: CAGSYSSENTEAFF.